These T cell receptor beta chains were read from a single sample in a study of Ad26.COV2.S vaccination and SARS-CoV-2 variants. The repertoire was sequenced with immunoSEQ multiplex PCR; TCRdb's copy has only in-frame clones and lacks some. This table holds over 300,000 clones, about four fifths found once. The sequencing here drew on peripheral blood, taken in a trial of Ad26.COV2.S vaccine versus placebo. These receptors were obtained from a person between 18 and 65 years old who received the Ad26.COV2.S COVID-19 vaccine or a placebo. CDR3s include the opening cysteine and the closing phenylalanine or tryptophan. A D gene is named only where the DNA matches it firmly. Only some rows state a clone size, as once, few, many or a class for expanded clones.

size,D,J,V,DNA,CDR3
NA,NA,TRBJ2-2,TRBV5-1,TGCGCCAGCAGCTTTGGTTCGGGGACCGGGGAGCTGTTTTTT,CASSFGSGTGELFF
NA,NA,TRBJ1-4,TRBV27,TGTGCCAGCACCCTAAGGGGTTTGTTCGGGGAAAAACTGTTTTTT,CASTLRGLFGEKLFF
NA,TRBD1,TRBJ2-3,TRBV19,TGTGCCAGTAGTGTGCAGGGGGCGGTAACAGATACGCAGTATTTT,CASSVQGAVTDTQYF
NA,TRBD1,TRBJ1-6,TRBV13,TGTGCCAGCAGCTTACTGGGACAGGCTAATTCACCCCTCCACTTT,CASSLLGQANSPLHF
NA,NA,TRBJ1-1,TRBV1,TGCACCAGCAGCCAAGGACGGGGCACTGAAGCTTTCTTT,CTSSQGRGTEAFF
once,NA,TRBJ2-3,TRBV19,TGTGCCAGTCGATCCGGACAACCTCCAGATACGCAGTATTTT,CASRSGQPPDTQYF
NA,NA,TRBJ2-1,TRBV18,TGTGCCAGCTCACCAACCGCAGGTTCCTACAATGAGCAGTTCTTC,CASSPTAGSYNEQFF
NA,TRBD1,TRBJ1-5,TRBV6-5,TGTGCCAGCAACCGACAGGGATTCCCCAATCAGCCCCAGCATTTT,CASNRQGFPNQPQHF
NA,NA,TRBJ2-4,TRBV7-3,TGTGCCAGCAGCCCCCTCGGGGGTTCCAAAAACATTCAGTACTTC,CASSPLGGSKNIQYF
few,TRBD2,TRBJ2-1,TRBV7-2,TGTGCCAGCAGCCTAGCGGGATATTATATCGGCTACAATGAGCAGTTCTTC,CASSLAGYYIGYNEQFF
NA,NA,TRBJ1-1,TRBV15,TGTGCCACCAGCAGAAAGGGGACGTCCACTGAAGCTTTCTTT,CATSRKGTSTEAFF
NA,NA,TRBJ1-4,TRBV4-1,TGCGCCAGCAGCCCCCGACCTGGGGCAACTAATGAAAAACTGTTTTTT,CASSPRPGATNEKLFF
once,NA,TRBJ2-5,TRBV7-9,TGTGCCAGCAGCTCCTGGGGAATCCAAGAGACCCAGTACTTC,CASSSWGIQETQYF
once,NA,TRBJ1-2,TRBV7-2,TGTGCCAGCAGCTTATACGCGGGCTATGGCTACACCTTC,CASSLYAGYGYTF
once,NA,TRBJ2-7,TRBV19,TGTGCCAGTCACCGCCAGCAGGCCCCCTACGAGCAGTACTTC,CASHRQQAPYEQYF
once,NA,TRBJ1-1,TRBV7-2,TGTGCCAGCAGCTTAGAATTTAGTGCCCCTGAAGCTTTCTTT,CASSLEFSAPEAFF
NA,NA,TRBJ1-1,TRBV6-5,TGTGCCAGCAGTTACACAGCGGGCGTAGGTGAAGCTTTCTTT,CASSYTAGVGEAFF
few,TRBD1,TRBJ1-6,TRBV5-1,TGCGCCAGCAGCACTACCGGGACAGCTAATTCACCCCTCCACTTT,CASSTTGTANSPLHF
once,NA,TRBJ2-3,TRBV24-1,TGTGCCACCAGTTTCGGGAGAAGCACAGATACGCAGTATTTT,CATSFGRSTDTQYF
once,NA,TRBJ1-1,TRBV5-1,TGCGCCAGCAGCAGGGGGGGCACGGACACTGAAGCTTTCTTT,CASSRGGTDTEAFF
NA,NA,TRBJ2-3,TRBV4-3,TGCGCCAGCAGCCAAGTGAGCCCAGATACGCAGTATTTT,CASSQVSPDTQYF
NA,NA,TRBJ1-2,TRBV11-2,TGTGCCAGCAGCCGACTTACGGGTAGGGGGACTTATGGCTACACCTTC,CASSRLTGRGTYGYTF
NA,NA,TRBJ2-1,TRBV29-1,TGCAGCGTTGAAGGCGATGAGCAGTTCTTC,CSVEGDEQFF
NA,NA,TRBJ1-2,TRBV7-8,TGTGCCAGCAGCTTAAGGCGGTCTTCTGGCTACACCTTC,CASSLRRSSGYTF
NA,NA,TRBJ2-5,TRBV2,TGTGCCAGCAGTGAAAATTACGTTCAAGAGACCCAGTACTTC,CASSENYVQETQYF
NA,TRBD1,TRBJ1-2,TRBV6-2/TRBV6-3,TGTGCCAGCAGTTACCCCGCGGGACAGGGGGCTTCCACCTTC,CASSYPAGQGASTF
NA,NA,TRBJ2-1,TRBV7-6,TGTGCCAGCAGCTTTAGTCCAGGCAAGGGGTGGTATGAGCAGTTCTTC,CASSFSPGKGWYEQFF
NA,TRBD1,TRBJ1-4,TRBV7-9,TGTGCCAGCAGCCCTATAACCAGGGGGCTTGGGGAAAAACTGTTTTTT,CASSPITRGLGEKLFF
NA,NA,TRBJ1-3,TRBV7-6,TGTGCCAGCAGCTCAGTCCTGGCTGGAAACACCATATATTTT,CASSSVLAGNTIYF
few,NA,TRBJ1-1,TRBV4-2,TGTGCCAGCAGCCATCAGGGGAGTAGTAACACTGAAGCTTTCTTT,CASSHQGSSNTEAFF
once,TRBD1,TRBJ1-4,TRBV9,TGTGCCAGCAGTGGACTAGTGGACAGGGGGAGTTATGAAAAACTGTTTTTT,CASSGLVDRGSYEKLFF
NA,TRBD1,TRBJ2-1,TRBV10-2,TGCGCCAGCAGTGTCAAGACAGGGGGACACAATGAGCAGTTCTTC,CASSVKTGGHNEQFF
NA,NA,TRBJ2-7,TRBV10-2,TGCGCCAGCAGTGAGGGGACCTACGAGCAGTACTTC,CASSEGTYEQYF
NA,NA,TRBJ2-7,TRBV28,TGTGCCAGCAGTTTAACTAGCCTCGTACACGAGCAGTACTTC,CASSLTSLVHEQYF
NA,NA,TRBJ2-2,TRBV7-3,TGTGCCAGCAGCAGAACCACCGGGACGAGAAGTACCACCGGGGAGCTGTTTTTT,CASSRTTGTRSTTGELFF
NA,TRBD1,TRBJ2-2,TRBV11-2,TGTGCCAGCAGCTCCGAACAGGGGATCGGGGAGCTGTTTTTT,CASSSEQGIGELFF
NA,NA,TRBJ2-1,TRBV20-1,TGCAGTGCTTGCAGAAACAATGAGCAGTTCTTC,CSACRNNEQFF
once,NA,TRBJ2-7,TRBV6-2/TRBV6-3,TGTGCCAGCAGCCCTTCTGTCCGGAGTCCTTCCTACGAGCAGTACTTC,CASSPSVRSPSYEQYF
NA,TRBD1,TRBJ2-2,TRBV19,TGTGCCAGTAGTCCCCACCGAGGGACAGGGGCCGGGGAGCTGTTTTTT,CASSPHRGTGAGELFF
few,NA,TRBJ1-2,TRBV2,TGTGCCAGCATCAGAAGGGGCCTGAGCGTTGGCTACACCTTC,CASIRRGLSVGYTF
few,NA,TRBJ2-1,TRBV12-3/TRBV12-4,TGTGCCAGCAGTCCAACTTACAATGAGCAGTTCTTC,CASSPTYNEQFF
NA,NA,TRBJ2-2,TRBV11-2,TGTGCCAGCAGCTTCACAGACAGTATTAACACCGGGGAGCTGTTTTTT,CASSFTDSINTGELFF
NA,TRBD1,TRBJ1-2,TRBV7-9,TGTGCCAGCAGCTTATTGACAGGGGTAAACTATGGCTACACCTTC,CASSLLTGVNYGYTF
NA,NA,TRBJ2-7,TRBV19,TGTGCCAGTAGTATTATCCGAGGACAGTACTACGAGCAGTACTTC,CASSIIRGQYYEQYF
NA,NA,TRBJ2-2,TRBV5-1,TGCGCCAGCAGCTTGCAAGGCCCCGGGGAGCTGTTTTTT,CASSLQGPGELFF
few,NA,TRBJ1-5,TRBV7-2,TGTGCCAGCAACTTGAGGGGCACGGATCAGCCCCAGCATTTT,CASNLRGTDQPQHF
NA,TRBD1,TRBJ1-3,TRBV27,TGTGCCAGCAGCCAAGGCCCCGGGACAGGGACTGGAAACACCATATATTTT,CASSQGPGTGTGNTIYF
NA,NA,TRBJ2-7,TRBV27,TGTGCCAGCAGTTTACGGTTCAGATACGAGCAGTACTTC,CASSLRFRYEQYF
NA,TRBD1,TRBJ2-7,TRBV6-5,TGTGCCAGCAGTTACCGACAGGGAGTGTCCTACGAGCAGTACTTC,CASSYRQGVSYEQYF
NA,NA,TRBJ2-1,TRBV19,TGTGCCAGTAGTATAGGCCCGGCCAACAATGAGCAGTTCTTC,CASSIGPANNEQFF